Sequencing of this TCR beta chain was carried out in a study of cytomegalovirus exposure and HLA in healthy donors. Overall study context: Unique TCRs numbering around 85 million, obtained from HLA-typed donors, made up an early data release.

This clone was counted only a few times. Antigen specificity is unknown. Whole-study findings and limits: Some V segments could not be told apart, so they were left out, TRBV6-2 and TRBV6-3 among them.

With 60 Vbeta and 13 Jbeta primers, the PCR was carried out. The method was immunoSEQ multiplex PCR; TCRdb's version includes in-frame clones alone and lacks a portion of them. The sample lists 90,000 to 150,000 clones; about 75% were seen once. CDR1 and CDR2 from the germline V gene are LNHDA and SQIVND (reference sequence). CDR3 length equals 14 residues. Trimming removed 7 bases from V and 2 bases from J, with 13 bases in between. Sequenced sample: PBMCs. The chain recombines TRBV19 with TRBJ2-3; tentatively, D is TRBD2 (6 bases). The TCR originated in a woman between 40 and 50 years old in good health and CMV-seropositive. The CDR3 here is CASKMAGITDTQYF. The CDR3 DNA reads TGTGCCAGTAAGATGGCGGGGATCACAGATACGCAGTATTTT.